This T cell receptor beta chain is drawn from a study of blood T cell repertoires in COVID-19. At the level of the study: The United States, Italy and Spain provided the acute and convalescent COVID-19 samples.

In the original processing: Estimation of nucleated cell counts was performed using reference gene primer amplification. Libraries were prepared by immunoSEQ multiplex PCR; TCRdb keeps only in-frame clonotypes and omits some of them. The V and J calls and clone size come from that table; D and trimming were worked out from the DNA. The sample includes 150,000 to 180,000 clones, around 80% of them seen just once. The receptor's source is a woman aged 50 to 60 with acute or convalescent COVID-19. The source material was peripheral blood.

As DNA, the CDR3 is TGTGCCAGCAGCTCGGCTCGGGACAGGGTTTCCAATGAGCAGTTCTTC. It encodes CASSSARDRVSNEQFF. This sequence joins TRBV7-2 and TRBJ2-1; 9 nucleotides match TRBD1. V shed 4 bases, J shed 6 bases, and the junction held 10 bases outside the gene matches. Germline assignment: CDR1 SGHTA and CDR2 FQGNSA. This CDR3 has 16 amino acids.